Listed here is a single T cell receptor (beta chain). Produced via immunoSEQ multiplex PCR; TCRdb's table is partial and in-frame only. The sample holds about 25,000 clones; approximately 82% are singletons and the top ten take roughly 1.5%. This sample's time point: peripheral blood 6 weeks after treatment start. The data originate from a study of PD-L1 blockade in urothelial cancer. The junction had 9 bases not matched to a gene; V was cut back by 1 base and J by 5 bases. Per germline, CDR1 LGHNA and CDR2 YNFKEQ. This CDR3 region has 16 residues. The V and J genes are TRBV4-2 and TRBJ2-5; 8 nucleotides align to TRBD2. This clonotype was obtained from a man aged 70 or older with urothelial cancer. The sequencing here drew on PBMCs, taken around atezolizumab (anti-PD-L1) treatment. The CDR3 sequence: CASSQAGREGQETQYF. The CDR3 DNA sequence: TGTGCCAGCAGCCAAGCGGGCCGGGAGGGCCAGGAGACCCAGTACTTC.